Sequencing of this TCR beta chain was carried out in a study of shared clonotypes between healthy human individuals. Across the study: Every donor yielded three CD4 naive, three CD4 memory, two CD8 naive and one CD8 memory plate.

The trim removed 3 bases at V and 8 bases at J, leaving 10 bases unmatched. The CDR3 runs 16 residues. Germline loops: CDR1 SGHTA, CDR2 FQGTGA. Naive CD8 cells, CD45RO-negative and positively selected for CCR7, excluded terminally differentiated effector memory CD45RA+ cells. Profiled with immunoSEQ multiplex PCR; TCRdb holds only in-frame clones, not every one. This table has about 2 million clones, less than 95% appearing once. The receptor was isolated from a man aged 18 to 30 in good health. The sample comprised naive CD8+ T cells sorted from blood. This sequence joins TRBV7-3 and TRBJ1-6, with 7 bases that match TRBD1. The DNA for the CDR3 is TGTGCCAGCAGCTTCCGGGACAGCGAAGTTTATTCACCCCTCCACTTT. Translation gives CASSFRDSEVYSPLHF.